The text below deals with one T cell receptor beta chain. Measured with immunoSEQ multiplex PCR; TCRdb has only the in-frame clones, and not every one. The table lists 250,000 to 350,000 clones, about 90% of them singletons, with roughly 2.2% in the top ten. This specimen comes from a study of blood T cell repertoires in COVID-19. With 0 bases removed from V and 0 bases from J, the gap between germline ends came to 6 bases. The CDR3 extends over 16 amino acids. Germline values: CDR1 MGHRA, CDR2 YSYEKL. The sequencing input was peripheral blood. The clonotype comes from a woman aged 50 to 60 who had recovered from COVID-19. The chain combines TRBV4-1 with TRBJ1-6; D gene unclear. The CDR3 nucleotides read TGCGCCAGCAGCCAAGATTTCAGCTCCTATAATTCACCCCTCCACTTT. It codes for CASSQDFSSYNSPLHF.